This T cell receptor (beta chain) was captured in a study of blood T cell repertoires in COVID-19. Study at large: Sites across the United States, Italy and Spain contributed samples from acute and convalescent COVID-19. T cells, B-cell-depleted T cells, or PBMCs provided the cDNA or gDNA that served as material.

V lost 3 bases and J lost 7, with 12 bases in between. Germline CDR1 and CDR2: MDHEN and SYDVKM. This CDR3 has 14 amino acids. How the authors handled the data: The assay estimated nucleated cells by amplifying reference gene primers. Sequencing used immunoSEQ multiplex PCR; TCRdb keeps in-frame clones, though not all of them. V, J and clone size derive from that table, while D and trimming were established from the DNA sequence. The sample comprises tens of thousands of clones, 70% to 85% of which are singletons, and around 4.5% rests with the top ten. The rearrangement uses TRBV28 and TRBJ1-4, with D unresolved. The TCR sequence derives from a woman between 45 and 60 years old with acute or convalescent COVID-19. Sequenced material: peripheral blood. CDR3 DNA sequence: TGTGCCAGCAGTTTGGGGAGTGAGGGTGAAAAACTGTTTTTT. It translates to CASSLGSEGEKLFF.